The next 30 T cell receptor beta chains were all read from a single sample in a study of blood T cell repertoires in COVID-19. Sequencing used immunoSEQ multiplex PCR; TCRdb keeps in-frame clones, though not all of them. There are about 270,000 clones in the sample; less than 90% occur only once, and approximately 3.8% lies in the top ten. Sample: peripheral blood. The receptors originated from a man in his fifties or sixties who had recovered from COVID-19.

The V and J genes are TRBV15 and TRBJ2-5; 7 bases fit TRBD1. With 3 bases clipped from V and 1 base from J, the junction kept 5 bases outside the gene matches. This CDR3 region has 15 residues. CDR1 is LNHNV and CDR2 is YYDKDF in the germline V gene (reference sequence). The CDR3 sequence: CATSSGDSIQETQYF. The CDR3 DNA sequence: TGTGCCACCAGCAGTGGGGACAGCATCCAAGAGACCCAGTACTTC.

The chain is built from TRBV4-2 and TRBJ2-5; 8 bases fit TRBD2. The germline gives CDR1 LGHNA, CDR2 YNFKEQ. With V trimmed by 1 base and J by 4 bases, 14 bases remained unmatched. The CDR3 sequence is 18 residues long. The CDR3 loop reads CASSQGAKSSGGSETQYF. CDR3 DNA: TGTGCCAGCAGCCAAGGGGCAAAATCCAGCGGGGGATCAGAGACCCAGTACTTC.

The V and J genes are TRBV11-2 and TRBJ2-5, with D tentatively TRBD1 (5 bases). The CDR3 runs to 15 residues. Trimming shortened V by 6 bases and J by 5 bases, and 19 bases separated the two germline ends. Per germline, CDR1 SGHAT and CDR2 FQNNGV. The CDR3 coding sequence is TGTGCCAGCAGTTCTGGGCAGGGTAGTGGGGAGACCCAGTACTTC. Translating it yields CASSSGQGSGETQYF.

V and J are TRBV5-8 and TRBJ2-6; 8 nucleotides align to TRBD1. Germline CDR1 is SGHTS and CDR2 is YDEGEE. V lost 4 bases, J lost 4 bases, and 13 bases stayed unmatched. The CDR3 covers 18 residues. The CDR3 protein is CASSSGAGGVLGANVLTF. The CDR3 DNA reads as TGTGCCAGCAGCAGCGGCGCAGGGGGCGTTTTGGGGGCCAACGTCCTGACTTTC.

This chain connects TRBV10-1 to TRBJ2-3, with TRBD1 as a possible D gene (6 bases). Trimming left V 10 bases short and J 0 bases short, with 20 bases between. Germline values: CDR1 WNHNN, CDR2 SYGVQD (reference sequence). This CDR3 is 16 amino acids long. The CDR3 loop reads CATSRGTHLSTDTQYF. In DNA, the CDR3 is TGCGCCACCTCTAGGGGGACCCATCTTAGCACAGATACGCAGTATTTT.

This chain connects TRBV7-3 to TRBJ2-7; 12 positions match TRBD2. The CDR3 covers 14 residues. Trimming at V came to 4 bases and at J to 5 bases, leaving 3 bases not matched to a gene. The germline gives CDR1 SGHTA, CDR2 FQGTGA. CDR3 in amino acids: CASSSGLAGNEQYF. In DNA, the CDR3 is TGTGCCAGCAGCTCCGGACTAGCGGGGAACGAGCAGTACTTC. Variable domain in full (rest from reference TRBV7-3 and TRBJ2-7): GAGVSQTPSNKVTEKGKYVELRCDPISGHTALYWYRQSLGQGPEFLIYFQGTGAADDSGLPNDRFFAVRPEGSVSTLKIQRTERGDSAVYLCASSSGLAGNEQYFGPGTRLTVT.

This clone was seen just once. The gene calls are TRBV7-3 and TRBJ1-1; tentatively, D is TRBD1 (5 bases). The CDR3 totals 20 residues. Germline loops: CDR1 SGHTA, CDR2 FQGTGA. Trimming stripped 5 bases from V and 1 base from J, with 29 bases between. This CDR3 is CASSVRSVGLPGLANTEAFF. The CDR3 coding sequence is TGTGCCAGCAGCGTTCGTTCCGTGGGACTCCCCGGATTAGCGAACACTGAAGCTTTCTTT. The variable domain in full, with the rest retrieved from reference TRBV7-3 and TRBJ1-1, is GAGVSQTPSNKVTEKGKYVELRCDPISGHTALYWYRQSLGQGPEFLIYFQGTGAADDSGLPNDRFFAVRPEGSVSTLKIQRTERGDSAVYLCASSVRSVGLPGLANTEAFFGQGTRLTVV.

This sequence joins TRBV3-1 (or the pseudogene TRBV3-2) and TRBJ2-5; TRBD2 agrees at 13 bases. This CDR3 has 15 amino acids. Trimming at V came to 2 bases and at J to 5 bases, leaving 2 bases not matched to a gene. Germline V gene lookup returns CDR1 LGHDT and CDR2 YNNKEL (reference sequence). In DNA, the CDR3 is TGTGCCAGCAGCCAAACGACTAGCGGGGGGGAGACCCAGTACTTC. It yields the protein CASSQTTSGGETQYF.

This clone came up a few times. The CDR3 is CASSSSLAEAQETQYF. The CDR3 nucleotides are TGTGCCAGCAGCTCCTCACTAGCGGAAGCCCAAGAGACCCAGTACTTC. The V gene is TRBV9, the J gene TRBJ2-5; 8 nucleotides agree with TRBD2. The germline V gene encodes CDR1 SGDLS and CDR2 YYNGEE. The CDR3 totals 16 residues. V shed 4 bases, J shed 1 base, and the junction held 9 bases outside the gene matches.

Comments on this clone: Other DNA sequences from this sample encode an identical CDR3 as well. The CDR3 nucleotides read TGCGCCAGCAGCTCGACAGGGAATCAGCCCCAGCATTTT. It yields the protein CASSSTGNQPQHF. The gene calls are TRBV5-1 and TRBJ1-5, with TRBD1 matching over 7 bases. Germline V gene data show CDR1 as SGHRS and CDR2 as YFSETQ. V trimming: 3 bases; J trimming: 4 bases; junction bases outside the gene matches: 1. The CDR3 is 13 residues long. The full variable domain, with the rest looked up from reference TRBV5-1 and TRBJ1-5, is KAGVTQTPRYLIKTRGQQVTLSCSPISGHRSVSWYQQTPGQGLQFLFEYFSETQRNKGNFPGRFSGRQFSNSRSEMNVSTLELGDSALYLCASSSTGNQPQHFGDGTRLSIL.

V is TRBV7-9 and J is TRBJ2-7; 9 positions agree with TRBD1. CDR3 length: 15 amino acids. Germline V gives CDR1 SEHNR, CDR2 FQNEAQ (reference sequence). The trim removed 5 bases at V and 1 base at J, leaving 6 bases unmatched. The CDR3 nucleotides are TGTGCCAGCAGCGCCGGGACAGGGTCGTCCTACGAGCAGTACTTC. Translated: CASSAGTGSSYEQYF.

The rearrangement uses TRBV5-4 and TRBJ1-2; D is perhaps TRBD1 (6 bases). Deletions cut 0 bases from V and 5 bases from J, with 17 bases between. The CDR3 totals 16 residues. The germline gives CDR1 SGHNT, CDR2 YYREEE (reference sequence). CDR3 DNA sequence: TGTGCCAGCAGCTTGGCAGGGGCGCAATCAAAATATGGCTACACCTTC. Protein sequence: CASSLAGAQSKYGYTF.

The count of this clone is one. The rearrangement joins TRBV5-6 to TRBJ2-5, with TRBD2 matching over 8 bases. Germline V gene data show CDR1 as SGHDT and CDR2 as YYEEEE. The ends lost 7 bases at V and 2 bases at J; junction bases unmatched: 7. The CDR3 extends over 14 amino acids. The CDR3 is CASGSGGGQETQYF. CDR3 sequence (DNA): TGTGCCAGCGGCAGCGGGGGCGGTCAAGAGACCCAGTACTTC.

The CDR3 spells CASSLTLDEQFF. CDR3 coding DNA: TGCGCCAGCAGCTTGACTCTCGATGAGCAGTTCTTC. The chain has TRBV5-1 and TRBJ2-1, with D uncertain. The CDR3 has 12 residues. The V end lost 1 base, the J end lost 8 bases, and 7 bases lay between the germline ends. Germline CDR1 SGHRS, CDR2 YFSETQ.

The chain uses TRBV27 and TRBJ1-1; weak D call: TRBD1 (5 bases). This CDR3 has 13 residues. V lost 4 bases and J 7 bases, leaving 13 bases between the germline ends. CDR1 and CDR2 from the germline V gene are MNHEY and SMNVEV (reference sequence). CDR3 protein: CASSYRTGREAFF. CDR3 in DNA: TGTGCCAGCAGTTACAGGACGGGCCGTGAAGCTTTCTTT.

The rearrangement uses TRBV6-6 and TRBJ2-7, with TRBD2 identical over 7 bases. CDR3 length equals 14 residues. V was clipped by 0 bases and J by 3 bases; unmatched bases: 2. The germline gives CDR1 MNHNY, CDR2 SVGAGI (reference sequence). CDR3 coding DNA: TGTGCCAGCAGTTACTCGGGGGGGAGCTACGAGCAGTACTTC. The encoded protein is CASSYSGGSYEQYF.

The table lists this clone with a count of one. This chain uses TRBV30 with TRBJ1-4; D not resolved. The germline V gene encodes CDR1 GTSNPN and CDR2 SVGIG (reference sequence). The CDR3 consists of 12 residues. V lost 6 bases, J lost 10 bases, and 15 bases lay in between. In DNA, the CDR3 is TGTGCCTGCCCAGGAGGCCTGGGAAAACTGTTTTTT. Its translation is CACPGGLGKLFF.

This chain connects TRBV11-2 to TRBJ2-7, with 13 bases that match TRBD2. This CDR3 comprises 14 residues. V was pared by 6 bases and J by 2 bases, with 1 base of the junction left unmatched. Germline V gene lookup returns CDR1 SGHAT and CDR2 FQNNGV. The CDR3 bases are TGTGCCAGCAGGGGACTAGCGGGACCCTACGAGCAGTACTTC. It yields the protein CASRGLAGPYEQYF.

CDR3 nucleotide sequence: TGCGCCTCATCCGGAGGAACGCACTCTGGAAACACCATATATTTT. It yields the protein CASSGGTHSGNTIYF. This rearrangement joins TRBV5-1 to TRBJ1-3; no reliable D call. This CDR3 is 15 amino acids long. The V end lost 10 bases, the J end lost 0 bases, and 17 bases lay between the germline ends. CDR1 and CDR2 (germline): SGHRS, YFSETQ. The complete variable domain, with remaining parts taken from reference TRBV5-1 and TRBJ1-3, reads KAGVTQTPRYLIKTRGQQVTLSCSPISGHRSVSWYQQTPGQGLQFLFEYFSETQRNKGNFPGRFSGRQFSNSRSEMNVSTLELGDSALYLCASSGGTHSGNTIYFGEGSWLTVV.

CDR3 DNA: TGTGCCTGGAGTGGGGAGGGGCTCACACCGATAATGTACTATGGCTACACCTTC. Translation: CAWSGEGLTPIMYYGYTF. The chain uses TRBV30 and TRBJ1-2; D may be TRBD1 (5 bases). The V and J ends lost 1 base and 3 bases respectively, with 24 bases between them. Germline V CDR1 and CDR2: GTSNPN, SVGIG (reference sequence). The CDR3 has 18 residues.

The CDR3 region has the DNA TGTGCCAGCAGCTTATCTATTCTCGGGGTGGTGAACTATGGCTACACCTTC. Translating gives CASSLSILGVVNYGYTF. The rearrangement joins TRBV7-2 to TRBJ1-2; no clear D. CDR1 and CDR2 from the germline V gene are SGHTA and FQGNSA. Trimming took 2 bases from V and 2 from J, leaving 18 bases between them. The CDR3 has 17 residues.

The chain is built from TRBV19 and TRBJ2-4; 9 bases align to TRBD1. Germline V lookup: CDR1 LNHDA, CDR2 SQIVND (reference sequence). This CDR3 contains 16 residues. V gave up 5 bases and J gave up 3 bases; unmatched junction bases: 8. The CDR3 here is CASSPGQGWDKNIQYF. Here the CDR3 DNA reads TGTGCCAGTAGTCCGGGACAGGGATGGGACAAAAACATTCAGTACTTC.

The V gene is TRBV18, the J gene TRBJ2-3, with 8 bases matching TRBD2. CDR3 length: 17 amino acids. V shed 1 base, J shed 7 bases, and the junction held 13 bases outside the gene matches. CDR1 and CDR2 (germline): KGHSH, LQKENI. In DNA, the CDR3 is TGTGCCAGCTCACCACGAGGAGATTTCGGGGGGGTTAATACGCAGTATTTT. Protein sequence: CASSPRGDFGGVNTQYF.

The chain has TRBV5-1 and TRBJ2-3, with 9 bases that match TRBD2. Germline-derived CDR1 and CDR2 are SGHRS and YFSETQ. This CDR3 is 16 amino acids long. With 4 bases clipped from V and 2 bases from J, the junction kept 8 bases outside the gene matches. The CDR3: CASSGAGGPPTDTQYF. The CDR3 DNA sequence: TGCGCCAGCAGCGGAGCGGGGGGACCCCCCACAGATACGCAGTATTTT.

The chain combines TRBV24-1 with TRBJ2-2; 11 positions agree with TRBD2. In germline, CDR1 is KGHDR, CDR2 SFDVKD. This CDR3 has 17 amino acids. V lost 4 bases and J lost 1; bases outside the gene matches: 4. CDR3 sequence: CATSELAGGRNTGELFF. CDR3 DNA sequence: TGTGCCACCAGTGAGCTAGCGGGGGGCAGGAACACCGGGGAGCTGTTTTTT.

The chain combines TRBV11-3 with TRBJ2-3; 8 bases line up with TRBD2. The CDR3 runs to 17 residues. V trimming: 1 base; J trimming: 5 bases; junction bases outside the gene matches: 11. Germline lookup yields CDR1 SGHNT and CDR2 YENEEA. CDR3 sequence (DNA): TGTGCCAGCAGCTTAGGAGCGGGGCGGGGGGCCGGAGATACGCAGTATTTT. Amino acids: CASSLGAGRGAGDTQYF.

This clone was picked up many times. The genes are TRBV19 and TRBJ1-5; 7 positions agree with TRBD1. Germline-derived CDR1 and CDR2 are LNHDA and SQIVND (reference sequence). This CDR3 has 13 residues. Losses at the gene ends were 3 bases for V and 9 bases for J; bases not matched to a gene: 5. In DNA form, the CDR3 reads TGTGCCAGTAGTATCTTACAGGGGTGGCCCCAGCATTTT. Translated, it gives CASSILQGWPQHF.

The CDR3 region has the DNA TGTGCCAGCAGCTTAGCTGGGGGCGAGGGCAATCAGCCCCAGCATTTT. Translating it yields CASSLAGGEGNQPQHF. This rearrangement joins TRBV7-9 to TRBJ1-5, with D possibly being TRBD1 (6 bases). V dropped 0 bases and J dropped 2 bases, with 11 bases sitting between them. The CDR3 loop spans 16 amino acids. Germline CDR1 SEHNR, CDR2 FQNEAQ (reference sequence).

The count of this clone is one. CDR3 nucleotides: TGTGCCAGCAGCACCAGACAGAGGCCCCCATACGAGCAGTACTTC. Translation gives CASSTRQRPPYEQYF. The chain links TRBV5-6 to TRBJ2-7; TRBD1 might be the D (5 bases). The CDR3 covers 15 residues. Germline V lookup: CDR1 SGHDT, CDR2 YYEEEE. Trimming took off 4 bases at V and 4 bases at J, with 18 bases between the two ends.

The rearrangement joins TRBV9 to TRBJ2-7; 11 nucleotides agree with TRBD2. The CDR3 consists of 16 residues. CDR1 is SGDLS, CDR2 YYNGEE, per germline. With 4 bases clipped from V and 2 bases from J, the junction kept 8 bases outside the gene matches. CDR3 protein: CASSPGTSGLAYEQYF. In nucleotides, the CDR3 is TGTGCCAGCAGCCCCGGGACTAGCGGATTAGCCTACGAGCAGTACTTC. Based on the CDR3 plus reference TRBV9 and TRBJ2-7, the full variable domain is DSGVTQTPKHLITATGQRVTLRCSPRSGDLSVYWYQQSLDQGLQFLIQYYNGEERAKGNILERFSAQQFPDLHSELNLSSLELGDSALYFCASSPGTSGLAYEQYFGPGTRLTVT.